Listed here are 9 T cell receptor beta chains from one sample, sequenced in a study of technical replicates of blood from several donors. The method was immunoSEQ multiplex PCR; TCRdb's version includes in-frame clones alone and lacks a portion of them. Found here are just under 60,000 clones, about 95% of them singletons; the top ten hold 2.5% to 3.5%. Sequencing was performed on PBMCs. These receptors came from a human donor in good health. Some clones in this sample may be carry-over from other donors' samples.

The chain recombines TRBV15 with TRBJ1-6; no firm D call. The CDR3 totals 13 residues. V dropped 7 bases and J dropped 4 bases, with 8 bases sitting between them. CDR1 and CDR2 (germline): LNHNV, YYDKDF (reference sequence). The CDR3 is CATKQQYNSPLHF. The CDR3 coding sequence is TGTGCCACCAAGCAACAGTATAATTCACCCCTCCACTTT.

The chain is built from TRBV5-4 and TRBJ2-1; 10 bases align to TRBD2. J gave up 7 bases and V 4 bases, and 11 bases lay outside the gene matches. Germline CDR1 and CDR2: SGHNT and YYREEE (reference sequence). The CDR3 length is 16 residues. The CDR3 DNA reads TGTGCCAGCAGCAAACCGGGACTAGCGAGCGAAAATGAGCAGTTCTTC. Translation gives CASSKPGLASENEQFF.

The chain joins TRBV5-1 to TRBJ2-1; D is possibly TRBD2 (5 bases). V was clipped by 4 bases and J by 0 bases, with 5 bases between them. Germline V gene sequence: CDR1 SGHRS, CDR2 YFSETQ. This CDR3 contains 13 residues. CDR3 region: CASSGSSYNEQFF. CDR3 bases: TGCGCCAGCAGCGGGAGCTCCTACAATGAGCAGTTCTTC.

This clone was recorded once. The CDR3 DNA reads TGTGCCAGCAGCTTGGGCAGTTTGAACACTGAAGCTTTCTTT. It yields the protein CASSLGSLNTEAFF. The genes are TRBV11-2 and TRBJ1-1; D unclear. The germline gives CDR1 SGHAT, CDR2 FQNNGV. The CDR3 is 14 amino acids. Trimming shortened V by 3 bases and J by 0 bases, and 8 bases separated the two germline ends.

This clone was detected only once. The rearrangement joins TRBV7-3 to TRBJ2-7, with 7 bases aligning to TRBD2. The CDR3 loop spans 15 amino acids. Looked up from germline, CDR1 is SGHTA and CDR2 is FQGTGA. With 5 bases clipped from V and 0 bases from J, the junction kept 7 bases outside the gene matches. The CDR3 protein is CASSLGGGLSYEQYF. For the CDR3, the DNA is TGTGCCAGCAGCCTTGGCGGGGGACTCTCCTACGAGCAGTACTTC.

The chain employs TRBV5-6 and TRBJ1-2, with 11 nucleotides matching TRBD1. V dropped 4 bases and J dropped 5; count of bases not matched to a gene: 13. This CDR3 comprises 17 residues. CDR1 is SGHDT and CDR2 is YYEEEE in the germline V gene. This CDR3 is CASSPRIGTGGEYGYTF. The CDR3, as DNA: TGTGCCAGCAGCCCGAGGATCGGGACAGGGGGGGAGTATGGCTACACCTTC. Using reference TRBV5-6 and TRBJ1-2 for the parts outside the CDR3, the full variable domain is DAGVTQSPTHLIKTRGQQVTLRCSPKSGHDTVSWYQQALGQGPQFIFQYYEEEERQRGNFPDRFSGHQFPNYSSELNVNALLLGDSALYLCASSPRIGTGGEYGYTFGSGTRLTVV.

This chain connects TRBV30 to TRBJ2-7, with 10 nucleotides matching TRBD1. There are 14 residues in the CDR3. The V gene end was trimmed by 2 bases and the J gene end by 5 bases; junction bases not matched to a gene: 6. Germline assignment: CDR1 GTSNPN and CDR2 SVGIG (reference sequence). CDR3 nucleotides: TGTGCCTGGAGTACGGGACAGGGGTCCCACGAGCAGTACTTC. Translated: CAWSTGQGSHEQYF.

The chain has TRBV7-9 and TRBJ1-5; unclear D gene. Germline lookup yields CDR1 SEHNR and CDR2 FQNEAQ (reference sequence). The CDR3 is 14 amino acids. V lost 5 bases and J lost 6, with 14 bases in between. CDR3 amino acids: CASSPPERGQPQHF. The CDR3 DNA sequence: TGTGCCAGCAGCCCACCCGAACGCGGTCAGCCCCAGCATTTT.

The rearrangement joins TRBV4-3 to TRBJ1-6; 9 bases are shared with TRBD1. J gave up 0 bases and V 3 bases, and 0 bases lay outside the gene matches. The CDR3 sequence is 16 residues long. The V gene's germline CDR1 is LGHNA and CDR2 YSLEER. Here the CDR3 DNA reads TGCGCCAGCAGCCAGGACAGGGGCTCCTATAATTCACCCCTCCACTTT. Protein: CASSQDRGSYNSPLHF.